Listed below are T cell receptor beta chains from one sample, sequenced in a study of PD-L1 blockade in urothelial cancer. Clones were sequenced by immunoSEQ multiplex PCR, and TCRdb holds only the in-frame ones, with some missing. The profile shows 65,000 to 90,000 clones, 84% of them singletons. Specimen: PBMCs, collected around atezolizumab (anti-PD-L1) treatment. All receptors derive from a woman between 65 and 79 years old with urothelial cancer. Each CDR3 is given with its conserved first and last residue. D genes are given only for firm matches. Where a row states a size, it is once, few, many or the class of an expanded clone; other rows omit it.

abundance	d_gene	v_gene	j_gene	CDR3aa	CDR3nt
-	TRBD2	TRBV5-1	TRBJ2-5	CASSLALTSGSEETQYF	TGCGCCAGCAGCTTGGCCCTGACTAGCGGGAGCGAAGAGACCCAGTACTTC
-	TRBD1	TRBV5-4	TRBJ1-2	CASSSGQENYGYTF	TGTGCCAGCAGTTCGGGACAGGAGAACTATGGCTACACCTTC
-	TRBD2	TRBV12-5	TRBJ2-1	CASGSQGLAGVYNEQFF	TGTGCTAGTGGTTCCCAAGGACTAGCGGGGGTTTACAATGAGCAGTTCTTC
-	TRBD1	TRBV6-6	TRBJ1-1	CASSYPQGPEAFF	TGTGCCAGCAGTTACCCACAGGGGCCTGAAGCTTTCTTT
-	TRBD2	TRBV25-1	TRBJ2-1	CASSGAGTSGYNEQFF	TGTGCCAGCAGTGGTGCCGGGACTAGCGGATACAATGAGCAGTTCTTC
few	-	TRBV2	TRBJ1-6	CASSGAGGRDSPLHF	TGTGCCAGCAGTGGGGCCGGGGGGCGCGATTCACCCCTCCACTTT
once	TRBD1	TRBV4-1	TRBJ2-2	CASSQGVTGGSTGELFF	TGCGCCAGCAGCCAGGGGGTGACAGGGGGAAGCACCGGGGAGCTGTTTTTT
-	TRBD1	TRBV6-1	TRBJ2-1	CASSERDRGRFNEQFF	TGTGCCAGCAGTGAACGTGACAGGGGCCGGTTCAATGAGCAGTTCTTC
few	TRBD1	TRBV19	TRBJ1-5	CASSMTGEQPQHF	TGTGCCAGTAGTATGACAGGGGAGCAGCCCCAGCATTTT
-	-	TRBV19	TRBJ1-3	CASSADFLTGTGNTIYF	TGTGCCAGTAGTGCGGATTTTTTAACAGGGACTGGAAACACCATATATTTT
-	-	TRBV5-6	TRBJ2-2	CASSPQTSSFPGELFF	TGTGCCAGCAGCCCACAGACTAGTAGTTTTCCCGGGGAGCTGTTTTTT
few	TRBD2	TRBV19	TRBJ2-5	CATGRPQETQYF	TGTGCCACCGGGAGGCCTCAAGAGACCCAGTACTTC
-	-	TRBV6-5	TRBJ1-1	CASSYSTGMDTEAFF	TGTGCCAGCAGTTACTCGACAGGCATGGACACTGAAGCTTTCTTT
-	-	TRBV19	TRBJ2-7	CASRGGGVLREQYF	TGTGCCAGTAGAGGCGGAGGGGTCCTTCGGGAGCAGTACTTC
-	-	TRBV6-5	TRBJ2-5	CASHPGAHETQYF	TGTGCCAGCCACCCGGGAGCCCACGAGACCCAGTACTTC
once	TRBD2	TRBV11-2	TRBJ2-5	CASSALSGRGGETQYF	TGTGCCAGCAGCGCTCTTAGCGGGAGGGGAGGGGAGACCCAGTACTTC
-	TRBD1	TRBV27	TRBJ1-4	CASSGGQGAEKLFF	TGTGCCAGCAGTGGGGGACAGGGGGCCGAAAAACTGTTTTTT
once	-	TRBV18	TRBJ2-3	CASSPQGQNTQYF	TGTGCCAGCTCACCTCAAGGACAGAATACGCAGTATTTT
-	-	TRBV14	TRBJ2-1	CASSQDVTIEQFF	TGTGCCAGCAGCCAAGATGTGACTATTGAGCAGTTCTTC
-	TRBD2	TRBV6-6	TRBJ2-3	CASRPPSGRSDTQYF	TGTGCCAGCAGACCCCCTAGCGGGAGGTCAGATACGCAGTATTTT
once	-	TRBV6-5	TRBJ1-2	CASTWSAGQNYGYTF	TGTGCCAGCACCTGGTCGGCAGGGCAGAACTATGGCTACACCTTC
-	-	TRBV9	TRBJ2-2	CASSVEVVPDTGELFF	TGTGCCAGCAGCGTAGAAGTAGTGCCGGACACCGGGGAGCTGTTTTTT
many	-	TRBV21-1	TRBJ1-3	CSTSTGNTIYF	TGTTCGACATCCACAGGAAACACCATATATTTT
-	-	TRBV5-1	TRBJ2-5	CASSGADRGGETQYF	TGCGCCAGCAGCGGAGCAGACAGGGGAGGGGAGACCCAGTACTTC
-	TRBD1	TRBV7-3	TRBJ2-5	CASSRTGQTETQYF	TGTGCCAGCAGCCGGACAGGGCAGACAGAGACCCAGTACTTC
-	TRBD1	TRBV18	TRBJ2-2	CASSKTQGANTGELFF	TGTGCCAGCTCAAAAACCCAGGGGGCGAACACCGGGGAGCTGTTTTTT
-	-	TRBV6-1	TRBJ2-7	CASRARGLHEQYF	TGTGCCAGCAGGGCGCGGGGACTCCACGAGCAGTACTTC
medium-sized	TRBD1	TRBV2	TRBJ1-1	CASSFAGGSITEAFF	TGTGCCAGCAGTTTCGCAGGGGGCTCGATCACTGAAGCTTTCTTT
-	-	TRBV15	TRBJ1-4	CATSRDLGEKLFF	TGTGCCACCAGCAGAGATCTCGGGGAAAAACTGTTTTTT
-	-	TRBV5-1	TRBJ1-2	CASSLGGLSNYGYTF	TGCGCCAGCAGCTTGGGGGGACTGTCGAACTATGGCTACACCTTC
once	-	TRBV5-4	TRBJ2-1	CASSSPNRDIGKQFF	TGTGCCAGCAGCTCCCCCAACCGGGACATTGGGAAGCAGTTCTTC
-	TRBD1	TRBV5-1	TRBJ1-4	CASSLGQGNEKLFF	TGCGCCAGCAGCTTGGGACAGGGAAATGAAAAACTGTTTTTT
-	TRBD2	TRBV19	TRBJ2-1	CASSIPPGLGRNEQFF	TGTGCCAGTAGTATACCCCCGGGACTAGGTCGGAATGAGCAGTTCTTC
few	-	TRBV10-3	TRBJ1-5	CAISESGPGSDQPQHF	TGTGCCATCAGTGAGTCTGGGCCGGGGTCGGATCAGCCCCAGCATTTT
-	-	TRBV5-1	TRBJ1-2	CASSQGRDSGYTF	TGCGCCAGCAGCCAGGGGAGGGACTCTGGCTACACCTTC
once	-	TRBV11-2	TRBJ2-5	CASSPKTGVKTQYF	TGTGCCAGCAGCCCAAAGACAGGTGTAAAGACCCAGTACTTC
-	-	TRBV29-1	TRBJ1-1	CSVEVRGRGTEAFF	TGCAGCGTTGAAGTACGGGGCAGGGGCACTGAAGCTTTCTTT
once	TRBD1	TRBV9	TRBJ1-2	CASSGPRDRVFYGYTF	TGTGCCAGCAGCGGGCCCCGGGACAGGGTCTTCTATGGCTACACCTTC